This T cell receptor beta chain was observed in a study of blood T cell repertoires in COVID-19. Overall study context: COVID-19 samples collected from the United States, Italy and Spain covered acute and convalescent phases. PBMCs, B-cell-depleted T cells, or T cells provided the cDNA or gDNA that made up the material.

Original data processing: Estimates of nucleated cell counts were drawn from the amplification of reference gene primers. Profiling relied on immunoSEQ multiplex PCR, and the TCRdb table lists in-frame clones only, not all of them. Clone size and the V and J calls come from that table; the DNA yielded D and trimming. The profile shows roughly 180,000 clones, roughly 84% of them singletons. A Seattle source enrolled patients during active infection and followed them longitudinally. Germline CDR1 and CDR2: SGHTA and FQGNSA. The CDR3 is made up of 14 amino acids. With 3 bases clipped from V and 5 bases from J, the junction kept 4 bases outside the gene matches.

This clonotype was obtained from a man of 80 years or more with COVID-19, enrolled during active disease. Sequenced input: peripheral blood. The V and J genes are TRBV7-2 and TRBJ2-1; 7 positions match TRBD2. The CDR3 protein is CASSFGLGDNEQFF. CDR3 nucleotide sequence: TGTGCCAGCAGCTTTGGACTAGGGGACAATGAGCAGTTCTTC.